This entry describes one T cell receptor beta chain. The V gene's germline CDR1 is KGHSH and CDR2 LQKENI. V lost 4 bases, J lost 4 bases, and 3 bases stayed unmatched. This CDR3 is 15 amino acids long. This record comes from a study of patients and donors after allogeneic stem cell transplantation. TCRdb processed the RT-PCR reads anew with MiXCR; each CDR3 protein has one entry. Among some 880,000 distinct CDR3 sequences listed, 18% were seen once. The receptor was isolated from a human donor who was either an allogeneic HSCT recipient or a stem cell or donor lymphocyte infusion donor (not recorded which). It is not recorded whose cells these are; they may come from a transplant donor. Sequenced: blood, either unsorted or a sorted T cell fraction (not recorded which). This chain connects TRBV18 to TRBJ2-5, with 13 bases aligning to TRBD2. CDR3 region: CASSRGLAGTETQYF. The CDR3 region has the DNA TGTGCCAGCTCACGGGGACTAGCGGGAACAGAGACCCAGTACTTC. Drawing the rest from reference TRBV18 and TRBJ2-5, the complete variable domain is NAGVMQNPRHLVRRRGQEARLRCSPMKGHSHVYWYRQLPEEGLKFMVYLQKENIIDESGMPKERFSAEFPKEGPSILRIQQVVRGDSAAYFCASSRGLAGTETQYFGPGTRLLVL.